This entry concerns a single T cell receptor (beta chain). These data belong to a study of T cells in Graves' hyperthyroidism and ophthalmopathy. The CDR3 has 16 residues. The germline gives CDR1 MGHDK, CDR2 SYGVNS. Trimming removed 6 bases at V and 0 bases at J, with 16 bases between. The investigators amplified TCR beta CDR3 regions from RNA transcripts. A first-round RT-PCR of the TCR CDR3 used the HTBI primer set. TCRdb passed the multiplex PCR reads through MiXCR, listing each CDR3 protein once. Found here are fewer than 350,000 distinct CDR3 sequences, approximately 19% of them singletons; the top ten hold about 40%.

Sequences were obtained from blood. The chain recombines TRBV25-1 with TRBJ2-3; a weak D match, TRBD2 (6 bases). The TCR was taken from a man aged 50 to 60 with Graves' ophthalmopathy. This CDR3 is CASRPRGRSSTDTQYF. CDR3 sequence (DNA): TGTGCCAGCAGACCGCGGGGCCGGTCAAGCACAGATACGCAGTATTTT.